The 22 T cell receptor beta chains presented below share a single source sample, sequenced in a study of T cells in Graves' hyperthyroidism and ophthalmopathy (dated by TCRdb to about 2019). The library was prepared using multiplex PCR. The sequencing machine was an Illumina HiSeq 2000. The TCR beta CDR3 regions were amplified from the RNA transcripts. The TCR CDR3 was subjected to a first round of RT-PCR using the HTBI primer set and the Qiagen OneStep RT-PCR kit. TCRdb reprocessing: public reads trimmed at Q25 with fastp, clones called with MiXCR, in-frame beta chains kept. Each CDR3 protein gets just one entry, which takes the most common genes and DNA from the rows behind it. The sample table records 350,000 to 400,000 distinct CDR3 sequences; 14% to 15% of these occur just once. The ten largest account for 30% to 35% of the sample. What was sequenced was blood. Receptors were obtained from a young woman with Graves' hyperthyroidism.

On this clonotype itself: A much more abundant neighbour one base away suggests this may be a read error. The V and J genes are TRBV2 and TRBJ2-3; no reliable D call. This CDR3 spans 12 amino acids. The V end was cut by 10 bases, the J end by 3 bases, with 11 bases between. CDR1 and CDR2 (germline): SNHLY, FYNNEI. CDR3 in amino acids: CANALRTDTQYF. The CDR3 nucleotides are TGTGCCAATGCGCTTAGGACAGATACGCAGTATTTT.

Many counts were recorded for this clonotype. The gene calls are TRBV28 and TRBJ2-1; D call uncertain. CDR3 length equals 13 residues. V lost 5 bases and J 5 bases, leaving 10 bases between the germline ends. Per the germline V gene, CDR1 is MDHEN and CDR2 is SYDVKM. The CDR3 DNA reads as TGTGCCAGCAGTAGCATCCGAAACAATGAGCAGTTCTTC. Its protein is CASSSIRNNEQFF.

This clonotype was counted many times. The gene calls are TRBV7-2 and TRBJ2-5; 11 positions agree with TRBD2. Germline V gene data show CDR1 as SGHTA and CDR2 as FQGNSA. V dropped 5 bases and J dropped 4; count of bases not matched to a gene: 9. The length of the CDR3 is 16 residues. CDR3 DNA: TGTGCCAGCAGCAGGAGAGGGACTAGCGGTCGAGAGACCCAGTACTTC. Its protein product is CASSRRGTSGRETQYF. Based on the CDR3 plus reference TRBV7-2 and TRBJ2-5, the full variable domain is GAGVSQSPSNKVTEKGKDVELRCDPISGHTALYWYRQSLGQGLEFLIYFQGNSAPDKSGLPSDRFSAERTGGSVSTLTIQRTQQEDSAVYLCASSRRGTSGRETQYFGPGTRLLVL.

The table lists this clonotype with a few counts. The V and J genes are TRBV5-6 and TRBJ1-2; 8 bases are a match to TRBD1. The length of the CDR3 is 14 residues. Germline CDR1 and CDR2: SGHDT and YYEEEE. V dropped 3 bases and J dropped 3; count of bases not matched to a gene: 4. The CDR3 DNA follows: TGTGCCAGCAGCTCCGACAGGGGAGACTATGGCTACACCTTC. Translating it yields CASSSDRGDYGYTF.

Many counts were recorded for this clonotype. V is TRBV10-2 and J is TRBJ2-7; D is ambiguous. With 10 bases removed from V and 8 bases from J, the gap between germline ends came to 18 bases. This CDR3 contains 12 residues. Germline CDR1 reads WSHSY; CDR2 reads SAAADI. The CDR3 loop is CATNFGRNQQYF. CDR3 nucleotide sequence: TGCGCCACAAACTTCGGACGGAATCAGCAGTACTTC.

This clonotype has only one observation. The rearrangement joins TRBV29-1 to TRBJ2-1; maybe TRBD2 (6 bases). The CDR3 extends over 12 amino acids. V dropped 5 bases and J dropped 1 base, with 6 bases sitting between them. Per germline, CDR1 SQVTM and CDR2 ANQGSEA. CDR3 DNA: TGCAGCGTTAGCGGGTCCTACAATGAGCAGTTCTTC. Amino acids: CSVSGSYNEQFF.

This clonotype was seen more than once but under ten times. The V call is TRBV5-8, the J call TRBJ2-1; D is perhaps TRBD2 (6 bases). With 0 bases removed from V and 0 bases from J, the gap between germline ends came to 16 bases. The CDR3 has 18 residues. The germline V gene has CDR1 SGHTS and CDR2 YDEGEE. CDR3 amino acids: CASSLAGAGRSSYNEQFF. The CDR3 DNA reads TGTGCCAGCAGCTTGGCCGGGGCGGGACGGAGCTCCTACAATGAGCAGTTCTTC.

This clonotype was recorded many times. The CDR3 DNA sequence: TGCGCCAGCAGCCTAAGCCTGGGACTAGATGAGCAGTTCTTC. Protein sequence: CASSLSLGLDEQFF. J is TRBJ2-1 and V is TRBV5-1, with 8 bases fitting TRBD2. The CDR3 contains 14 residues. CDR1 is SGHRS and CDR2 is YFSETQ in the germline V gene. V was pared by 4 bases and J by 8 bases, with 8 bases of the junction left unmatched.

This clonotype has at least ten counts. V is TRBV9 and J is TRBJ2-1; 12 positions agree with TRBD2. The V gene's germline CDR1 is SGDLS and CDR2 YYNGEE. V lost 0 bases, J lost 9 bases, and 13 bases stayed unmatched. This CDR3 has 18 residues. The CDR3 sequence: CASSVDPGPSGRGGEQFF. In DNA, the CDR3 is TGTGCCAGCAGCGTAGATCCCGGGCCTAGCGGGAGGGGGGGTGAGCAGTTCTTC.

This clonotype was seen more than once but under ten times. This may be a read error: a much more frequent sequence differs by one nucleotide. This likely comes from a read error, as the CDR3 has no conserved phenylalanine or tryptophan at its end. This rearrangement joins TRBV12-3 or TRBV12-4 to TRBJ2-6; a possible D gene is TRBD1 (6 bases). The CDR3 totals 15 residues. V lost 5 bases, J lost 0 bases, and 8 bases lay in between. CDR3 DNA sequence: TGTGCCAGCAGTCCGGACAGCTCTGGGGCCAACGTCCTGACTTTA. It specifies CASSPDSSGANVLTL.

The table lists this clonotype with many counts. The chain recombines TRBV11-2 with TRBJ2-2, with D unresolved. V was trimmed by 1 base and J by 3 bases, leaving 3 bases between them. CDR3 length: 13 amino acids. The germline CDR1 and CDR2 sequences are SGHAT and FQNNGV. CDR3 protein: CASSLVDTGELFF. The CDR3 DNA sequence: TGTGCCAGCAGCTTAGTGGACACCGGGGAGCTGTTTTTT.

The rearrangement joins TRBV20-1 to TRBJ2-3, with D maybe TRBD1 (5 bases). This CDR3 is 14 amino acids long. Germline values: CDR1 DFQATT, CDR2 SNEGSKA (reference sequence). The V gene lost 2 bases and the J gene lost 2 bases, with 11 bases spanning the gap. CDR3 coding DNA: TGCAGTGCTAGAACAGGTCCCCTCACAGATACGCAGTATTTT. It is translated as CSARTGPLTDTQYF.

The chain uses TRBV7-3 and TRBJ2-1; maybe TRBD2 (6 bases). The V and J ends lost 3 bases and 0 bases respectively, with 12 bases between them. In germline, CDR1 is SGHTA, CDR2 FQGTGA. The CDR3 extends over 16 amino acids. The DNA of the CDR3 is TGTGCCAGCAGCTTGATGGCGGGGAGCTCCTACAATGAGCAGTTCTTC. As protein: CASSLMAGSSYNEQFF. Supplemented by reference TRBV7-3 and TRBJ2-1, the full variable domain reads GAGVSQTPSNKVTEKGKYVELRCDPISGHTALYWYRQSLGQGPEFLIYFQGTGAADDSGLPNDRFFAVRPEGSVSTLKIQRTERGDSAVYLCASSLMAGSSYNEQFFGPGTRLTVL.

This clonotype has a count of ten or more. This CDR3 is CASSLGYLLNEQFF. CDR3 in DNA: TGCGCCAGCAGCTTGGGATACCTACTCAATGAGCAGTTCTTC. The chain employs TRBV5-1 and TRBJ2-1, with unresolved D. Germline assignment: CDR1 SGHRS and CDR2 YFSETQ. The V and J ends lost 0 bases and 6 bases respectively, with 10 bases between them. The CDR3 contains 14 residues.

The chain links TRBV5-1 to TRBJ2-7; a weak D match, TRBD1 (6 bases). The CDR3 totals 15 residues. V gave up 0 bases and J gave up 2 bases, with 12 bases separating them. CDR1 and CDR2 from the germline V gene are SGHRS and YFSETQ. The CDR3 region is CASSLEPDSAYEQYF. The CDR3 region has the DNA TGCGCCAGCAGCTTGGAACCGGACAGCGCCTACGAGCAGTACTTC.

The gene calls are TRBV28 and TRBJ2-2; 10 bases match TRBD1. The V and J ends lost 7 bases and 4 bases, in that order; junction bases with no gene match: 6. This CDR3 is built from 15 residues. Germline CDR1 and CDR2: MDHEN and SYDVKM. This chain's CDR3 is CASNPGQGITGELFF. The CDR3 bases are TGTGCCAGCAACCCGGGACAGGGGATCACCGGGGAGCTGTTTTTT.

This rearrangement joins TRBV5-1 to TRBJ2-7, with TRBD1 identical over 8 bases. The CDR3 is 16 residues long. In germline, CDR1 is SGHRS, CDR2 YFSETQ. Germline trimming cut 0 bases from V and 0 bases from J; bases unmatched to any gene: 5. Here the CDR3 DNA reads TGCGCCAGCAGCTTGGGGACAGGGTATAGCTCCTACGAGCAGTACTTC. Translated: CASSLGTGYSSYEQYF.

The CDR3 DNA follows: TGTGCCAGTAGTGGACTAGCTCACACCGGGGAGCTGTTTTTT. Its protein product is CASSGLAHTGELFF. This rearrangement joins TRBV19 to TRBJ2-2, with 8 bases lining up with TRBD2. V lost 5 bases and J lost 3; bases outside the gene matches: 2. CDR1 LNHDA and CDR2 SQIVND come from the germline V gene (reference sequence). The CDR3 spans 14 residues.

This chain connects TRBV4-1 to TRBJ1-1; the match to TRBD1 covers 10 bases. The CDR3 runs to 18 residues. V gave up 2 bases and J gave up 0 bases; unmatched junction bases: 9. CDR1 MGHRA and CDR2 YSYEKL come from the germline V gene. CDR3 nucleotide sequence: TGCGCCAGCAGCCAATGGATAGGGACAGGGGATATGAACACTGAAGCTTTCTTT. Its translation: CASSQWIGTGDMNTEAFF.

This clonotype was counted a few times. The chain joins TRBV2 to TRBJ2-3; TRBD2 agrees at 11 bases. The V segment lost 6 bases and the J segment 1 base; nucleotides outside the gene matches: 9. CDR1 is SNHLY and CDR2 is FYNNEI in the germline V gene. CDR3 size: 17 residues. The CDR3 DNA reads TGTGCCAGCAGGAAGGTAGCGGGAGGGCCGGGCACAGATACGCAGTATTTT. Protein sequence: CASRKVAGGPGTDTQYF.

This clonotype was detected many times. This chain uses TRBV20-1 with TRBJ2-3; D possibly corresponds to TRBD1 (5 bases). Germline CDR1 and CDR2: DFQATT and SNEGSKA (reference sequence). V was clipped by 0 bases and J by 4 bases, with 11 bases between them. The CDR3 runs to 14 residues. CDR3 in DNA: TGCAGTGCTAGAGATGAAGGGGTCCCAGATACGCAGTATTTT. Its translation: CSARDEGVPDTQYF.

This clonotype was observed at least ten times. V and J are TRBV18 and TRBJ2-5; D gene uncertain. The CDR3 has 14 amino acids. V was pared by 6 bases and J by 1 base, with 12 bases between. CDR1 and CDR2 (germline): KGHSH, LQKENI. The CDR3 here is CASSPRLVQETQYF. The CDR3 region has the DNA TGTGCCAGCTCCCCCAGACTCGTCCAAGAGACCCAGTACTTC.